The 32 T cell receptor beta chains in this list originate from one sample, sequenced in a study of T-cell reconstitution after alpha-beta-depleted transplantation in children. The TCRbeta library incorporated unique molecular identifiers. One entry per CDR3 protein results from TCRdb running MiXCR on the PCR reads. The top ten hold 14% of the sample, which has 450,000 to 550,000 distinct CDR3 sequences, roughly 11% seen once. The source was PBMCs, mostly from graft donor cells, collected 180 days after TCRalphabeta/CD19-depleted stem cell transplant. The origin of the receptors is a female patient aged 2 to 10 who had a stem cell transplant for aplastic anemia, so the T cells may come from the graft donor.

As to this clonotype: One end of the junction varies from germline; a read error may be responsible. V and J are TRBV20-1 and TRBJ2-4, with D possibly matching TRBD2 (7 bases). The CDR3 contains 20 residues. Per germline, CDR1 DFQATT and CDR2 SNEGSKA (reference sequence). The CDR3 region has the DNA TGCAGTGCTAGAGCCCTACCGGGACATAATAACCCGGGGGGCAAAAACAGTCAGTACTTC. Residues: CSARALPGHNNPGGKNSQYF.

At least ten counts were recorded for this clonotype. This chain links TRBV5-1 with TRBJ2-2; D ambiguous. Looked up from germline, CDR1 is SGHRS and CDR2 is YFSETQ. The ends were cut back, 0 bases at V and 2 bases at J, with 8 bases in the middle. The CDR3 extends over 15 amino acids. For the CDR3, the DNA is TGCGCCAGCAGCTTGGGGGATATAAACACCGGGGAGCTGTTTTTT. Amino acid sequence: CASSLGDINTGELFF.

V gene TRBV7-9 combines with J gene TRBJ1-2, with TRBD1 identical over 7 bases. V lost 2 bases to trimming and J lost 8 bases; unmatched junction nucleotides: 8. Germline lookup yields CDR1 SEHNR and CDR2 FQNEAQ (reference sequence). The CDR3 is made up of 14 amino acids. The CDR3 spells CASSLRGPGLGYTF. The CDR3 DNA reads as TGTGCCAGCAGCTTAAGGGGGCCGGGGCTGGGCTACACCTTC.

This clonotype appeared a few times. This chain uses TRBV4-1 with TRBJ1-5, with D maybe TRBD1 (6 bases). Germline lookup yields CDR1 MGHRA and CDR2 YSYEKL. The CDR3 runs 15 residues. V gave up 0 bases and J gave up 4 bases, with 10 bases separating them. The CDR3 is CASSQDYRVNQPQHF. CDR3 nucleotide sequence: TGCGCCAGCAGCCAAGACTACAGGGTTAATCAGCCCCAGCATTTT.

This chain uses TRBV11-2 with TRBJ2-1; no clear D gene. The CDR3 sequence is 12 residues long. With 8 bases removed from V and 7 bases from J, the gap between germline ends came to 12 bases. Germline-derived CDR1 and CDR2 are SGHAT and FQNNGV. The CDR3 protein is CASGLGANEQFF. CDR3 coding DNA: TGTGCCAGCGGCCTTGGCGCGAATGAGCAGTTCTTC.

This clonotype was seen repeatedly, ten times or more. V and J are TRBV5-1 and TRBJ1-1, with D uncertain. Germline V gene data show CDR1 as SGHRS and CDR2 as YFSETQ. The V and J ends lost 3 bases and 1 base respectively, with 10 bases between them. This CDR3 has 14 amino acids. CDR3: CASSSRRENTEAFF. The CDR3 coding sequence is TGCGCCAGCAGCTCTCGACGGGAGAACACTGAAGCTTTCTTT.

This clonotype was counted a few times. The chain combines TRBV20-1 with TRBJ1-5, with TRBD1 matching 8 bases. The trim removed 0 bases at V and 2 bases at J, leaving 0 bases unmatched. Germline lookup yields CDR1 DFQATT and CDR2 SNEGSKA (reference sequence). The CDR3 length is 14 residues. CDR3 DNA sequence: TGCAGTGCTAGAGAGGGACAGGGCAATCAGCCCCAGCATTTT. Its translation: CSAREGQGNQPQHF.

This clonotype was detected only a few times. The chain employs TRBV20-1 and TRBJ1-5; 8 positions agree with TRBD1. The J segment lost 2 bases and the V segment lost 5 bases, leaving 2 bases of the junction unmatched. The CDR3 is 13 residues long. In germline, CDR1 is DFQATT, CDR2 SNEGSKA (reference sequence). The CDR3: CSAPDRGNQPQHF. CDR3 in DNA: TGCAGTGCTCCGGACAGGGGCAATCAGCCCCAGCATTTT.

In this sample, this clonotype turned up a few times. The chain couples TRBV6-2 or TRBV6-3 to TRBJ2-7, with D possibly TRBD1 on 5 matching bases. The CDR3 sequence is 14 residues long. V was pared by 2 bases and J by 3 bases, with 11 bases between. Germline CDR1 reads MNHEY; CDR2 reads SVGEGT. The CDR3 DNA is TGTGCCAGCAGTTACCGGGCCAGGGACTACGAGCAGTACTTC. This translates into CASSYRARDYEQYF.

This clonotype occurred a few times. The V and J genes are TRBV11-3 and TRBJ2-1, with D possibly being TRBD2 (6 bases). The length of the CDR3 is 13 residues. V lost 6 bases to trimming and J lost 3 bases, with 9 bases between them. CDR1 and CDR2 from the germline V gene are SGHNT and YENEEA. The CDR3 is CASRPDYYNEQFF. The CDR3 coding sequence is TGTGCCAGCAGACCGGACTACTACAATGAGCAGTTCTTC.

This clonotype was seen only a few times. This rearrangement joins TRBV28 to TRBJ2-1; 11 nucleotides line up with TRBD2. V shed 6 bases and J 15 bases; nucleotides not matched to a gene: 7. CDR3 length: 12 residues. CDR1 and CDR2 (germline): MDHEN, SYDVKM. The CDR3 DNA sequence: TGTGCCAGCAGATCGACTAGCGGGATAGCGTTCTTC. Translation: CASRSTSGIAFF.

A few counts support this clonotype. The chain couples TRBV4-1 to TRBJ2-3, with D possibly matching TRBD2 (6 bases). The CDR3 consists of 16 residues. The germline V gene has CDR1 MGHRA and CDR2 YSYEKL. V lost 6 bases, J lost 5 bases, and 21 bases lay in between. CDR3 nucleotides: TGCGCCAGCAGGACTCCCACCTTGGGCGGGAAAGATACGCAGTATTTT. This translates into CASRTPTLGGKDTQYF.

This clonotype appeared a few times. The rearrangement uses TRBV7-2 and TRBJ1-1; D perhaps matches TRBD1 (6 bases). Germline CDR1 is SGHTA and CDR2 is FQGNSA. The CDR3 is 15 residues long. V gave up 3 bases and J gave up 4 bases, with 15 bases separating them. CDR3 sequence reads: CASSFLGGLSTEAFF. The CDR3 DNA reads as TGTGCCAGCAGCTTCTTAGGGGGGTTGAGCACTGAAGCTTTCTTT.

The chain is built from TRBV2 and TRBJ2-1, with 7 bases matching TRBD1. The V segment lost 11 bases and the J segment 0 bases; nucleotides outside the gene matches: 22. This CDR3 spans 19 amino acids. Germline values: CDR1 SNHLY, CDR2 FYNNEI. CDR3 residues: CAFTRLRVDYRGSYNEQFF. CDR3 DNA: TGTGCCTTCACCAGACTGAGGGTCGACTACAGGGGCTCCTACAATGAGCAGTTCTTC. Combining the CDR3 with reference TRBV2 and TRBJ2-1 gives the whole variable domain EPEVTQTPSHQVTQMGQEVILRCVPISNHLYFYWYRQILGQKVEFLVSFYNNEISEKSEIFDDQFSVERPDGSNFTLKIRSTKLEDSAMYFCAFTRLRVDYRGSYNEQFFGPGTRLTVL.

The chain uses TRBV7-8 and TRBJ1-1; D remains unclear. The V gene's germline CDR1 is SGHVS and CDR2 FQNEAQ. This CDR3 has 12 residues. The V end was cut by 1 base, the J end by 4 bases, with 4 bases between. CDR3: CASSLEATEAFF. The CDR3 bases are TGTGCCAGCAGCTTAGAGGCCACTGAAGCTTTCTTT.

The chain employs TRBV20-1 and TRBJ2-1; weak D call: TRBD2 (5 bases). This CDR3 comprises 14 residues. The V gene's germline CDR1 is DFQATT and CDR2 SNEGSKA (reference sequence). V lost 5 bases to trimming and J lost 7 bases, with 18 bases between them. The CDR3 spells CSAVNRGRENEQFF. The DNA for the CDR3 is TGCAGTGCTGTCAATAGAGGGCGAGAAAATGAGCAGTTCTTC.

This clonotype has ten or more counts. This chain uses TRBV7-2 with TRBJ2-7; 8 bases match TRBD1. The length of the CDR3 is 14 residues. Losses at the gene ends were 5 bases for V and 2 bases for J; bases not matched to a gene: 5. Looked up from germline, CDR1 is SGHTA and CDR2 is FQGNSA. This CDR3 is CASSGYRGAYEQYF. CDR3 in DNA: TGTGCCAGCAGCGGATACAGGGGGGCCTACGAGCAGTACTTC.

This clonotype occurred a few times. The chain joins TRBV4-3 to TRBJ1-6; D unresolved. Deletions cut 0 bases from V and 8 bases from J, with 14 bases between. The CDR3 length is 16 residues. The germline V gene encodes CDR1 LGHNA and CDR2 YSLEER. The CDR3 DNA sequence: TGCGCCAGCAGCCAAGATGATGAGACTGTGGATTCACCCCTCCACTTT. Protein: CASSQDDETVDSPLHF.

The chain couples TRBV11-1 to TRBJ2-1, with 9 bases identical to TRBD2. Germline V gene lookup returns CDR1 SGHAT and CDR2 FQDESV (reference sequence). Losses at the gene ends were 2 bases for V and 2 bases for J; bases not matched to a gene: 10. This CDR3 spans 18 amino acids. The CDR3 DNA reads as TGTGCCAGCAGCTTAACGGGGCTAGCGGGATTTCCCTACAATGAGCAGTTCTTC. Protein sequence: CASSLTGLAGFPYNEQFF.

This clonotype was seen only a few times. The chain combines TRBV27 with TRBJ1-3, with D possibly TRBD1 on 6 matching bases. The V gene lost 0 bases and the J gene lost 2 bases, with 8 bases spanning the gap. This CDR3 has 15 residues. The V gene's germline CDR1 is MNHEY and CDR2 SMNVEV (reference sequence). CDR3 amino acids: CASSLSGGAGNTIYF. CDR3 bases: TGTGCCAGCAGTTTATCAGGGGGGGCTGGAAACACCATATATTTT.

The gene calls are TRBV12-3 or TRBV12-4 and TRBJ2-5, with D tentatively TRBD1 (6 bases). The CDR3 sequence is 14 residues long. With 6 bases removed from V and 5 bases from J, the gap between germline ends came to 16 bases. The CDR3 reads CASSPERGWETQYF. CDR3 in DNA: TGTGCCAGCAGCCCCGAAAGGGGGTGGGAGACCCAGTACTTC.

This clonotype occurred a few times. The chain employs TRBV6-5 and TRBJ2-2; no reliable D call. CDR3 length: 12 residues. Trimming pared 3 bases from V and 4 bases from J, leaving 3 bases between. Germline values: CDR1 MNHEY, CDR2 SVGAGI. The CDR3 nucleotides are TGTGCCAGCAGTTATATCACCGGGGAGCTGTTTTTT. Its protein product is CASSYITGELFF.

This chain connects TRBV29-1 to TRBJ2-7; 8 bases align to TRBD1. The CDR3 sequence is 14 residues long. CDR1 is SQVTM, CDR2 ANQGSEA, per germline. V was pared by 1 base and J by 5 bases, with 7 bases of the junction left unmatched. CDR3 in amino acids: CSVEVWQGANEQYV. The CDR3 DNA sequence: TGCAGCGTTGAAGTCTGGCAGGGGGCCAACGAGCAGTACGTC.

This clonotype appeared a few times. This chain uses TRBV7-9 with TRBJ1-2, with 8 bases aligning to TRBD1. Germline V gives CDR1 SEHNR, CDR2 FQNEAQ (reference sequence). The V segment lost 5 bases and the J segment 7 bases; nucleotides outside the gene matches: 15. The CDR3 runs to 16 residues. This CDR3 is CASSPWTGLNPTGYTF. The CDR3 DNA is TGTGCCAGCAGCCCCTGGACAGGGTTGAACCCTACTGGCTACACCTTC.

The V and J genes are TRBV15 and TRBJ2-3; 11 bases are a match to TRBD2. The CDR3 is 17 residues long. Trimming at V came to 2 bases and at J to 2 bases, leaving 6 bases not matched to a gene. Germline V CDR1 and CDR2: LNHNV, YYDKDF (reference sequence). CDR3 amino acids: CATSRSGTSGPTDTQYF. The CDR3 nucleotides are TGTGCCACCAGCAGATCCGGGACTAGCGGACCCACAGATACGCAGTATTTT.

The CDR3, as DNA: TGTGCCAGCAGTTTGTCGGGGGCTCCTCGCAGCAATCAGCCCCAGCATTTT. Protein product: CASSLSGAPRSNQPQHF. This chain connects TRBV12-3 or TRBV12-4 to TRBJ1-5; TRBD1 might be the D (6 bases). The CDR3 is 17 amino acids. V lost 3 bases and J lost 1, with 16 bases in between.

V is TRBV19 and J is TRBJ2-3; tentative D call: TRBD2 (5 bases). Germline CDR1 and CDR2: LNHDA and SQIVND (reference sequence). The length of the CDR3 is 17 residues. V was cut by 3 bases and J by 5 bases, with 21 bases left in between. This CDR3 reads CASSMYRAAGEKDTQYF. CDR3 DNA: TGTGCCAGTAGTATGTATCGAGCGGCGGGCGAAAAAGATACGCAGTATTTT.

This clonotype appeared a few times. The CDR3 nucleotides are TGTGCCAGCTCACCACCGACCGGGGAAGAGAGCACAGATACGCAGTATTTT. Residues: CASSPPTGEESTDTQYF. V and J are TRBV18 and TRBJ2-3; TRBD2 is a possible D gene (5 bases). V was shortened by 0 bases and J by 0 bases, with 13 bases between the two germline ends. Germline V gives CDR1 KGHSH, CDR2 LQKENI. The length of the CDR3 is 17 residues.

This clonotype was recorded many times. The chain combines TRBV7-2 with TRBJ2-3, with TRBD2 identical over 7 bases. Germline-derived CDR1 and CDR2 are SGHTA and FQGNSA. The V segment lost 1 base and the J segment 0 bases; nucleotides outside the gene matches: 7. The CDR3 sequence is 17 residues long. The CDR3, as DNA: TGTGCCAGCAGCTTAGGGGCTAGCGGAGTGAGCACAGATACGCAGTATTTT. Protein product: CASSLGASGVSTDTQYF.

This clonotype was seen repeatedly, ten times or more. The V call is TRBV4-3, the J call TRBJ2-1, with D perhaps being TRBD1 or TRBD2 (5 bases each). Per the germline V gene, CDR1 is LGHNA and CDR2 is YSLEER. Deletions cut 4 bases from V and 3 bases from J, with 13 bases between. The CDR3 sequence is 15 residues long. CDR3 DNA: TGCGCCAGCAGCCCCCGGGACGGAAGCTACAATGAGCAGTTCTTC. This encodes CASSPRDGSYNEQFF.

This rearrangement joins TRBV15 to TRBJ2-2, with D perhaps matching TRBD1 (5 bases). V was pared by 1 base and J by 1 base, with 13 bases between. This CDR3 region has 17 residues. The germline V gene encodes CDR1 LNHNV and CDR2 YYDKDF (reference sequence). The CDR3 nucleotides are TGTGCCACCAGCAGAGCCCGACAGAGCAGGAACACCGGGGAGCTGTTTTTT. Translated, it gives CATSRARQSRNTGELFF. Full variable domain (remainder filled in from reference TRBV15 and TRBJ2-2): DAMVIQNPRYQVTQFGKPVTLSCSQTLNHNVMYWYQQKSSQAPKLLFHYYDKDFNNEADTPDNFQSRRPNTSFCFLDIRSPGLGDTAMYLCATSRARQSRNTGELFFGEGSRLTVL.

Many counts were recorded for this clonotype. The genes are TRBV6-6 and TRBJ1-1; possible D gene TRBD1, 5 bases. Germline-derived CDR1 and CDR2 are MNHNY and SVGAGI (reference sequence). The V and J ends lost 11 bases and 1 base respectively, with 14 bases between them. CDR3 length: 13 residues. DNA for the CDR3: TGTGCCGGACAACTCCAGGCGAACACTGAAGCTTTCTTT. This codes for CAGQLQANTEAFF.